This T cell receptor beta chain was documented in a study of blood T cell repertoires in COVID-19. In the study overall: PBMCs, B-cell-depleted T cells, or T cells provided the cDNA or gDNA that made up the material.

This table comes from immunoSEQ multiplex PCR, and its TCRdb copy is limited to in-frame clones, with some not included. The data show tens of thousands of clones, 80% to 85% seen once. The CDR3 is 13 amino acids. CDR1 and CDR2 (germline): LNHDA, SQIVND (reference sequence). The V and J ends lost 2 bases and 7 bases, in that order; junction bases with no gene match: 5. V gene TRBV19 combines with J gene TRBJ2-7, with 7 bases fitting TRBD1. The material sequenced was peripheral blood. The clonotype was recovered from a man in his fifties or sixties with acute or convalescent COVID-19. CDR3 DNA: TGTGCCAGTAGTATAAAAGACAGGGTTGAGCAGTACTTC. Translating gives CASSIKDRVEQYF.